This TCR beta chain came from a study of blood T cell repertoires in COVID-19 (dated by TCRdb to 2020 to 2022). General notes on the study: The collaborator samples originated in the United States, Italy and Spain and spanned the acute and convalescent phases of COVID-19. The prospective study material was composed of cDNA or gDNA derived from T cells, B-cell-depleted T cells, or PBMCs. Subjects who had been exposed to COVID-19, were actively infected with it, or had recovered from it provided the deeply sampled blood TCRbeta repertoires that made up the dataset. The repertoires were released in a freely available public database intended as a resource for research on the immune response to SARS-CoV-2. The samples were drawn from two sources: the first 160 participants of the ongoing ImmuneRACE study, and 1,200 or so subjects contributed by 6 global collaborators. Sample metadata almost always included a de-identified subject ID, COVID-19 status, age in years and sex. Where available, HLA class I and class II types were taken from metadata supplied by the sample provider and were not determined by assay-based typing. The investigation overall reported the following: The amount of clinical and demographic metadata varied by source and participant and was provided uncurated.

Taken from the germline V gene (reference sequence), the CDR1 and CDR2 loops are GTSNPN and SVGIG. Including cysteine and phenylalanine, the CDR3 has 13 amino acids. Here the CDR3 DNA is all that survives: 39 bases in frame from base 1. The V end loses 1 base and the J end loses 4 bases, and a stretch of 10 bases separates them. This clone was picked up a small number of times. It has no known antigen specificity. Base qualities are missing; no much larger clone stands one base away. Whole blood was collected in K2EDTA tubes by collaborating institutions according to the institutions' own protocols. For TCRbeta analysis, collaborators shipped samples in one of three forms: frozen whole blood, isolated PBMCs, or DNA extracted from either of those sample types. TCRbeta CDR3 regions were amplified from genomic DNA using the immunoSEQ Assay, a bias-controlled multiplex PCR. Per the authors' processing: Nucleated cell counts per sample were estimated from amplification of reference gene primers within the assay. To quantify the absolute abundance of each unique TCRbeta CDR3 rearrangement, sequence reads were collapsed and filtered. For each sample, productive Simpson clonality was calculated as the square root of Simpson's diversity index across productive rearrangements. Here the immuneACCESS table is served through TCRdb, limited to in-frame sequences with V and J called. Missing clones are a known gap in these copies; in checked studies unresolved V genes cover under half, and the rest lacks a known reason. V, J and clone size are those of that table, while D and trimming were read from the DNA. Within this sample are about 200,000 clones, with about nine tenths of them counted one time only. The top ten clonotypes cover about 1.6% of the sample.

The sample consisted of peripheral blood. This clonotype was sampled from a man between 18 and 29 years old with active or convalescent COVID-19. Recombination joined TRBV30 with TRBJ1-2; no D segment can be confidently identified. The DNA is TGTGCCTGGAGTGGGGCAGGTTTCTATGGCTACACCTTC. This sequence encodes CAWSGAGFYGYTF.